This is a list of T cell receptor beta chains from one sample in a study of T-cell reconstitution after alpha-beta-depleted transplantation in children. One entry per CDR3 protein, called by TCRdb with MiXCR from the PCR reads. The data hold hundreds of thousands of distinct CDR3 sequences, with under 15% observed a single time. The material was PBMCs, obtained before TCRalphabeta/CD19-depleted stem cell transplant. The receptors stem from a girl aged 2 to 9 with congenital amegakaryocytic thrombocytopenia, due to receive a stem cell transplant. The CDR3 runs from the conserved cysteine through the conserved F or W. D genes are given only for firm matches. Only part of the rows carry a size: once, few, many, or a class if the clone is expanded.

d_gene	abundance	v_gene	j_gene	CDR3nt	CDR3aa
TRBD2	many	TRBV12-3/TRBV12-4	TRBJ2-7	TGTGCCAGCAGTTCGGATGGCGGGAGCGCCGAGCAGTACTTC	CASSSDGGSAEQYF
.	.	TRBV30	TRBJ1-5	TGTGCCTGGAGTATCGCAGCTAGCAATCAGCCCCAGCATTTT	CAWSIAASNQPQHF
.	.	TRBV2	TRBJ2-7	TGTGCCAGCAGTAACAGGGTACCGATGATCGGGCAGTACTTC	CASSNRVPMIGQYF
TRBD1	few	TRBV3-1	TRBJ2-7	TGTGCCAGCAGCCAAGACCGGACAGGGGGGGGCTACGAGCAGTACTTC	CASSQDRTGGGYEQYF
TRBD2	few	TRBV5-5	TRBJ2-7	TGTGCCAGCAGCCTGATCCAGGGGACTAGCGCCTACGAGCAGTACTTC	CASSLIQGTSAYEQYF
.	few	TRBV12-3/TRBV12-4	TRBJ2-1	TGTGCCAGCAGTCAAGTCGGGACCATGAACAATGAGCAGTTCTTC	CASSQVGTMNNEQFF
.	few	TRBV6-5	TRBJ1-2	TGTGCCAGCAGTTCCGGATCGGGGGCCTACTATGGCTACACCTTC	CASSSGSGAYYGYTF
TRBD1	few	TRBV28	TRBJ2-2	TGTGCAGAGGGGGACAGGGCCACCGGGGAGCTGTTTTTT	CAEGDRATGELFF
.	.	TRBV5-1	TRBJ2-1	TGCGCCAGCAGCTCAACCGGGACTCGGAATGAGCAGTTCTTC	CASSSTGTRNEQFF
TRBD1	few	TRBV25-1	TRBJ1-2	TGTGCCAGCACCCTAGGACAGGGCGGCTACACCTTC	CASTLGQGGYTF
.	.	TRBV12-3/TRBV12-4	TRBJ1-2	TGTGCCAGCAGTTTAGGCGGAGGAGAGATTGGCTACACCTTC	CASSLGGGEIGYTF
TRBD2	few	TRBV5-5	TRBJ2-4	TGTGCCAGCAGCCCCGGGGGGGCCAAAAACATTCAGTACTTC	CASSPGGAKNIQYF
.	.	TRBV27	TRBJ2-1	TGTGCCAGCAGTTTAGGCGTTTCTGGGGCCAATGAGCAGTTCTTC	CASSLGVSGANEQFF
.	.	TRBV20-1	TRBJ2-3	TGCAGTGCGCCCCGGGGTAGCGAAGTAGATACGCAGTATTTT	CSAPRGSEVDTQYF
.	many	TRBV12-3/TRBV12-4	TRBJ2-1	TGTGCCAGCAGTTTAGGTGTATCTAGGTCAAACAATGAGCAGTTCTTC	CASSLGVSRSNNEQFF
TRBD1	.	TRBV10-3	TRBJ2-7	TGTGCCATCAGTTCTCTATCCGGACAGGGGCTCTACGAGCAGTACTTC	CAISSLSGQGLYEQYF
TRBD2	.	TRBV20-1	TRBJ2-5	TGCAGTGCCACGGGACTAGCGGGAGCTGTGGGAGAGACCCAGTACTTC	CSATGLAGAVGETQYF
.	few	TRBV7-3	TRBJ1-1	TGTGCCAGCAGCCCCCTCGGGGACGGGGAAGCTTTCTTT	CASSPLGDGEAFF
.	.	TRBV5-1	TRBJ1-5	TGCGCCAGCAGCCTAAGGCTCTCGCCCCAGCATTTT	CASSLRLSPQHF
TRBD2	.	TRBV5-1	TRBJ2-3	TGCGCCAGCAGCTTGGAGGGGACTAGCGGGCTACCGGTGGATACGCAGTATTTT	CASSLEGTSGLPVDTQYF
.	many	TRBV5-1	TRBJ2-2	TGCGCCAGCAGCTTGGTTCCAGGGGCGATCACCGGGGAGCTGTTTTTT	CASSLVPGAITGELFF
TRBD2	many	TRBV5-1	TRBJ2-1	TGCGCCAGCAGCTTGGCTCAGGCCCTAGCGGGAGGTGAGCAGTTCTTC	CASSLAQALAGGEQFF
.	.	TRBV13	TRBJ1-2	TGTGCCAGCAGCCCCCCGGGAAAGATCGCTGGCTACACCTTC	CASSPPGKIAGYTF
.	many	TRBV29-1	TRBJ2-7	TGCAGCGTTGAAGCCGGGTCCTACGAGCAGTACTTC	CSVEAGSYEQYF
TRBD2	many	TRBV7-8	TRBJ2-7	TGTGCCAGCAGCTTACGATCTGGACTAGCGGGCTACGAGCAGTACTTC	CASSLRSGLAGYEQYF
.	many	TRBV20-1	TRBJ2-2	TGCAGTGCTAGAGATCTTTCAGGGTGGAACACCGGGGAGCTGTTTTTT	CSARDLSGWNTGELFF
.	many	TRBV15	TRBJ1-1	TGTGCCACCAGCAGAGATACCGCCATTTCTTACACTGAAGCTTTCTTT	CATSRDTAISYTEAFF
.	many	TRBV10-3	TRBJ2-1	TGTGCCATCTCCCCAGTCTCCTACAATGAGCAGTTCTTC	CAISPVSYNEQFF
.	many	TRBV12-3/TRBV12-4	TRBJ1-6	TGTGCCAGCACTATGGGGGCGGGCCTCCACTTT	CASTMGAGLHF